The clone carrying this TCR beta chain appeared a few times. No antigen is known for it. The CDR3 is made up of 14 amino acids. Germline CDR1 reads SGHDN; CDR2 reads FVKESK. V lost 0 bases and J lost 4, with 9 bases in between. This record comes from a study of beta chain features in type 1 diabetes. About the research overall: What patients shared with healthy donors was a similar profile of age, gender and cell yields. General observations from the study: Sequencing the cDNA could make cells with high TCR expression show up more than they should. PCR might favor shorter templates, but any such skew would affect patients and controls equally. The naive, central memory and Treg TCRB repertoires looked more alike in patients than they did in healthy donors.

The authors reverse transcribed all of the isolated RNA, so sequencing captured expressed TCRB transcripts. The assay was immunoSEQ multiplex PCR, and TCRdb's table has in-frame clones only and misses some. Of some 220,000 clones listed, approximately 11% are singletons. Sequences were obtained from central memory CD4+ T cells from blood. The source is a man aged 18 to 30 in good health. The chain carries TRBV14 and TRBJ1-2, with D unclear. The CDR3 region has the DNA TGTGCCAGCAGCCAAGACCCAGCAAGCTATGGCTACACCTTC. Protein: CASSQDPASYGYTF.